This is a list of T cell receptor beta chains from one sample in a study of T cells after yellow fever vaccination. TCRdb fed the 5' RACE reads into MiXCR, producing one record per CDR3 protein. The sample consists of hundreds of thousands of distinct CDR3 sequences, 9% to 15% of them appearing once. The sequencing here drew on PBMCs, taken on the day of the yellow fever booster vaccination. These receptors came from a man younger than 40 who received the YFV17D yellow fever vaccine. The CDR3 runs from the conserved cysteine through the conserved F or W. D genes are given only for firm matches. Size is omitted from some rows. Given values are once, few, many or a class for expanded clones.

J gene	clone size	D gene	V gene	CDR3 protein	CDR3 DNA
TRBJ1-4	few	NA	TRBV7-8	CASSSPGMGEKLFF	TGTGCCAGCAGCTCCCCGGGGATGGGCGAAAAACTGTTTTTT
TRBJ2-3	few	TRBD2	TRBV6-5	CASSYGGRSTDTQYF	TGTGCCAGCAGTTATGGCGGGAGAAGCACAGATACGCAGTATTTT
TRBJ2-7	NA	TRBD2	TRBV28	CASSSRPSGYEQYF	TGTGCCAGCAGTTCTCGGCCTAGCGGCTACGAGCAGTACTTC
TRBJ2-5	few	NA	TRBV12-3/TRBV12-4	CASSLREGQTQYF	TGTGCCAGCAGTCTCAGAGAGGGGCAGACCCAGTACTTC
TRBJ2-3	few	TRBD2	TRBV7-6	CASSLTSGSWADTQYF	TGTGCCAGCAGCTTGACTAGCGGGAGTTGGGCAGATACGCAGTATTTT
TRBJ1-1	NA	TRBD1	TRBV7-9	CASSLGQGASAFF	TGTGCCAGCAGCTTAGGGCAGGGGGCCTCAGCTTTCTTT
TRBJ2-1	NA	NA	TRBV4-3	CASSQGQAWSVGEQFF	TGCGCCAGCAGCCAGGGGCAGGCGTGGAGCGTCGGTGAGCAGTTCTTC
TRBJ1-1	NA	NA	TRBV2	CTFSPTPGSKGGDTEAFF	TGTACCTTCAGTCCGACTCCAGGGTCTAAAGGCGGTGACACTGAAGCTTTCTTT
TRBJ2-1	few	TRBD2	TRBV12-3/TRBV12-4	CASTLTSQRYEQFF	TGTGCCAGCACCCTGACTAGCCAGAGATATGAGCAGTTCTTC
TRBJ2-3	few	NA	TRBV28	CASKTGLGTTDTQYF	TGTGCCAGCAAGACGGGACTTGGAACGACAGATACGCAGTATTTT
TRBJ2-1	NA	TRBD1	TRBV5-1	CASSLGLTGDDEQFF	TGCGCCAGCAGCTTGGGACTGACAGGGGATGATGAGCAGTTCTTC
TRBJ2-1	few	NA	TRBV7-9	CASSPIGRTYNEQFF	TGTGCCAGCAGCCCGATTGGGAGGACCTACAATGAGCAGTTCTTC
TRBJ2-1	NA	NA	TRBV9	CASSASPGSYNEQFF	TGTGCCAGCAGCGCCAGTCCGGGCAGCTACAATGAGCAGTTCTTC
TRBJ1-3	many	NA	TRBV4-3	CASSQAAVTGNTIYF	TGCGCCAGCAGCCAAGCGGCGGTTACTGGAAACACCATATATTTT
TRBJ1-5	NA	NA	TRBV20-1	CSARRGGHNQPQHF	TGCAGTGCTAGGAGAGGAGGGCATAATCAGCCCCAGCATTTT
TRBJ1-6	NA	TRBD1	TRBV5-1	CASTKDGTGVSPLHF	TGCGCCAGCACCAAGGACGGGACAGGGGTGTCACCCCTCCACTTT
TRBJ2-1	few	TRBD1	TRBV28	CASNHLDRGGYNEQFF	TGTGCCAGCAACCACCTGGACAGGGGAGGCTACAATGAGCAGTTCTTC
TRBJ1-1	NA	NA	TRBV28	CASTLSGTPNTEAFF	TGTGCCAGCACCTTGTCCGGGACACCGAACACTGAAGCTTTCTTT
TRBJ2-1	few	NA	TRBV6-5	CASSYPGAEEQFF	TGTGCCAGCAGTTATCCCGGGGCGGAGGAGCAGTTCTTC
TRBJ2-7	NA	NA	TRBV9	CASSVDQTSYEQYF	TGTGCCAGCAGCGTAGATCAGACCTCCTACGAGCAGTACTTC
TRBJ2-3	few	NA	TRBV4-3	CASSQDALGDTQYF	TGCGCCAGCAGCCAAGATGCCCTCGGAGATACGCAGTATTTT
TRBJ2-7	few	NA	TRBV19	CASSPDKASYEQYF	TGTGCCAGTAGTCCGGACAAGGCCTCCTACGAGCAGTACTTC
TRBJ2-5	NA	NA	TRBV12-3/TRBV12-4	CASSSTSGAQYF	TGTGCCAGCAGTTCCACTTCCGGGGCCCAGTACTTC
TRBJ2-2	few	NA	TRBV7-4	CASSSAFGGTGELFF	TGTGCCAGCAGCTCCGCCTTCGGGGGTACCGGGGAGCTGTTTTTT
TRBJ1-1	few	NA	TRBV4-3	CASSQEAHRAGEAFF	TGCGCCAGCAGCCAAGAGGCCCACAGGGCGGGTGAAGCTTTCTTT
TRBJ2-7	NA	NA	TRBV5-6	CASSASASSYEQYF	TGTGCCAGCAGCGCTAGCGCGAGCTCCTACGAGCAGTACTTC
TRBJ2-3	few	TRBD2	TRBV10-3	CAISDHSTGTMNSQYF	TGTGCCATCAGTGACCATTCCACCGGGACTATGAACTCGCAGTATTTT
TRBJ1-2	once	NA	TRBV5-1	CASSLFGGGYGYTF	TGCGCCAGCAGCTTGTTCGGGGGCGGGTATGGCTACACCTTC
TRBJ2-2	few	NA	TRBV5-5	CASSLNRETPSGELFF	TGTGCCAGCAGCTTGAACCGGGAGACCCCCTCCGGGGAGCTGTTTTTT
TRBJ2-3	few	NA	TRBV3-1	CASSQGGSYADTQYF	TGTGCCAGCAGCCAAGGTGGTAGCTACGCAGATACGCAGTATTTT
TRBJ2-1	few	NA	TRBV6-5	CASSYDGKQFF	TGTGCCAGCAGTTATGATGGAAAGCAGTTCTTC
TRBJ2-5	few	NA	TRBV10-3	CAISAGTRMQETQYF	TGTGCCATCAGTGCCGGGACTCGAATGCAAGAGACCCAGTACTTC
TRBJ2-1	many	TRBD2	TRBV20-1	CSANRLAGRYNEQFF	TGCAGTGCTAACCGACTAGCGGGCCGATACAATGAGCAGTTCTTC
TRBJ2-4	NA	NA	TRBV5-1	CASSFLGATAKNIQYF	TGCGCCAGCAGTTTTCTGGGGGCAACAGCCAAAAACATTCAGTACTTC
TRBJ2-5	few	TRBD1	TRBV10-3	CAIGQGAAETQYF	TGTGCCATCGGACAGGGGGCGGCTGAGACCCAGTACTTC
TRBJ2-5	few	TRBD2	TRBV9	CASSVGGTSGRQETQYF	TGTGCCAGCAGCGTGGGAGGGACTAGCGGGAGACAAGAGACCCAGTACTTC